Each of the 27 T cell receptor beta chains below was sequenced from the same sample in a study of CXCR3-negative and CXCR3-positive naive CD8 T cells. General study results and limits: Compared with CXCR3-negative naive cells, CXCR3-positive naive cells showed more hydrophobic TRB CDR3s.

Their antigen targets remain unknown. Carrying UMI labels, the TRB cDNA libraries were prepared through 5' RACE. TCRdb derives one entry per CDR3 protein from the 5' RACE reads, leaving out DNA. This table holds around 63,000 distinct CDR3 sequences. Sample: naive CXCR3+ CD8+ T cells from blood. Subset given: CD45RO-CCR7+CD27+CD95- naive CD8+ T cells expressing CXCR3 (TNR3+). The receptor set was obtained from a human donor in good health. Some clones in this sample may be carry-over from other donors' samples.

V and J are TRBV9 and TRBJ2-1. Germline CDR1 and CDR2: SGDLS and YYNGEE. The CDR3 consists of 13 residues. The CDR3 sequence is CASSVVSYNEQFF.

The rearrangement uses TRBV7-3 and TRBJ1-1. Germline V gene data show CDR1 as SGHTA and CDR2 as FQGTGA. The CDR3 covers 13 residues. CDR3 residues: CASSPPILSEAFF.

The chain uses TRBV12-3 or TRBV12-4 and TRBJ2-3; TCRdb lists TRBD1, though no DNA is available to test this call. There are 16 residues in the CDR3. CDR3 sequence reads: CGSSLAGGLGTDTQYF.

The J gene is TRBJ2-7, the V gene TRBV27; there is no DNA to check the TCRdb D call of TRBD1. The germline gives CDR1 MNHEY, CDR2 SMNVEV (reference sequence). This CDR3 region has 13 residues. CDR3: CASRGGGTWEQYF.

CDR3 residues: CASSLAGANVLTF. The rearrangement uses TRBV7-9 and TRBJ2-6. Germline V gives CDR1 SEHNR, CDR2 FQNEAQ (reference sequence). The CDR3 has 13 amino acids.

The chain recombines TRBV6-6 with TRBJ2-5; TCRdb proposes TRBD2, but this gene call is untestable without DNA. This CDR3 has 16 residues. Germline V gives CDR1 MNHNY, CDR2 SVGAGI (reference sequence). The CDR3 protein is CASSYSLVAGQETQYF.

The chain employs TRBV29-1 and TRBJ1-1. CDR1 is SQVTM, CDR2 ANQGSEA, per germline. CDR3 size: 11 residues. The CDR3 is CSVGFGVEAFF.

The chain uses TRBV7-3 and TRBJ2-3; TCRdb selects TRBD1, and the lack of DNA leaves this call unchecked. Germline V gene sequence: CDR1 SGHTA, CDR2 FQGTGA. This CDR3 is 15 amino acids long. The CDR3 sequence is CASSPWTGRADTQYF.

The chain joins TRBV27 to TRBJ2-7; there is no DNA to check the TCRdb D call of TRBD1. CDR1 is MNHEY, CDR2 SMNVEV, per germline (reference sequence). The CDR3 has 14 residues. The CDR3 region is CASSYGPEGYEQYF.

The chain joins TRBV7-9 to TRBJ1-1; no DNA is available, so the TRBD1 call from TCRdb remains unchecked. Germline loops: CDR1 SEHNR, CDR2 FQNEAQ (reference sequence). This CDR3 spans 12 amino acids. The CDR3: CASSFPGIEAFF.

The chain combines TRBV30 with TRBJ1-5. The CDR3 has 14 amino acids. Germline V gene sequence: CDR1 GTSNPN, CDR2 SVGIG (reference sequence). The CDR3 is CACQRRGRGQPQYF.

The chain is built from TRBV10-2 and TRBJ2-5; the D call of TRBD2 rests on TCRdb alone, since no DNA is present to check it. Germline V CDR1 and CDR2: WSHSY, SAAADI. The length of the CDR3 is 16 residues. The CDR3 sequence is CASSEVSGGYQETQYF.

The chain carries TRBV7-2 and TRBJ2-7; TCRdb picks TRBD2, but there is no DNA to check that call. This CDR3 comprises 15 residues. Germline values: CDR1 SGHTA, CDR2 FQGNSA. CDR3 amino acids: CASSLSSTLLYEQYF. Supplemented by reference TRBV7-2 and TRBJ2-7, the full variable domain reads GAGVSQSPSNKVTEKGKDVELRCDPISGHTALYWYRQSLGQGLEFLIYFQGNSAPDKSGLPSDRFSAERTGGSVSTLTIQRTQQEDSAVYLCASSLSSTLLYEQYFGPGTRLTVT.

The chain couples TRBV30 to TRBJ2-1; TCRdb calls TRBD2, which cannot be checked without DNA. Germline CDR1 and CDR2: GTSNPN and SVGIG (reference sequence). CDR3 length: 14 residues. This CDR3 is CAWKKGSGRNEQFF.

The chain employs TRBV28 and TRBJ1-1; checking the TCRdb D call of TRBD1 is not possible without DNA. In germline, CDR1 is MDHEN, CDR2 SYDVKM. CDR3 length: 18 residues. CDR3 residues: CASSLTSAGGYMGTEAFF.

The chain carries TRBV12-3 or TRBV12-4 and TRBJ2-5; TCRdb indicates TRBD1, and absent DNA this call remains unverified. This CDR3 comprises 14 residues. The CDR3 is CASSPPLGGETQYF.

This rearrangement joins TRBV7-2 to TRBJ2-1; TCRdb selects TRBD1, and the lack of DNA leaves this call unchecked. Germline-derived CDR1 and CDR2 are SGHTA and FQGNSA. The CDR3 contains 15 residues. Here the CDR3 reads CASSPNSGFGNEQFF.

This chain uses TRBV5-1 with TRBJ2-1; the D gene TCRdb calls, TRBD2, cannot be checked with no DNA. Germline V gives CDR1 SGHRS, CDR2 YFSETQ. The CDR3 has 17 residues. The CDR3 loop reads CASSLWASGGSYNEQFF.

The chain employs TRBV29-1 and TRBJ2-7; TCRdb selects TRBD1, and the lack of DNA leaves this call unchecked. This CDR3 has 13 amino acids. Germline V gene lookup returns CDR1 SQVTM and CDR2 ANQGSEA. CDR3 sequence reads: CSVERQGAGEQYF.

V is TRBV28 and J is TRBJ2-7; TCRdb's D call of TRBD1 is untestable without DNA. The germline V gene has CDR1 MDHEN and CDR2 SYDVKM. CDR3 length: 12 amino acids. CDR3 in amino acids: CASSFGEGEQYF.

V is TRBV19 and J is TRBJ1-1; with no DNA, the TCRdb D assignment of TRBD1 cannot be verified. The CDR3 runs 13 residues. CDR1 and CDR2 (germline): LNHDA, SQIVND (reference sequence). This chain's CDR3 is CASSPWDSTEAFF. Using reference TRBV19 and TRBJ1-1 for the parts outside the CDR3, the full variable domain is DGGITQSPKYLFRKEGQNVTLSCEQNLNHDAMYWYRQDPGQGLRLIYYSQIVNDFQKGDIAEGYSVSREKKESFPLTVTSAQKNPTAFYLCASSPWDSTEAFFGQGTRLTVV.

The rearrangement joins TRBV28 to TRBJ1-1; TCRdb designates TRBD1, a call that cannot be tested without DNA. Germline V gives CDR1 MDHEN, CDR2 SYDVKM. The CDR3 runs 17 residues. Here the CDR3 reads CASSLPFWDTANTEAFF.

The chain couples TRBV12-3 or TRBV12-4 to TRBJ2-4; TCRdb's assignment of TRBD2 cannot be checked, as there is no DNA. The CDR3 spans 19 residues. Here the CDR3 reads CASSLLLLGGGGAKNIQYF.

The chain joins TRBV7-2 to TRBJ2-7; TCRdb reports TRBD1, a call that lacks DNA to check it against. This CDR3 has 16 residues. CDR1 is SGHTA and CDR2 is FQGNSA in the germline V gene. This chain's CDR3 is CASSLDMGASGDEQYF.

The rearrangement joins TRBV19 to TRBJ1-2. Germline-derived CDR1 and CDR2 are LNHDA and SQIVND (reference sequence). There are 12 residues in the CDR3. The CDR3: CASSVPIADYTF.

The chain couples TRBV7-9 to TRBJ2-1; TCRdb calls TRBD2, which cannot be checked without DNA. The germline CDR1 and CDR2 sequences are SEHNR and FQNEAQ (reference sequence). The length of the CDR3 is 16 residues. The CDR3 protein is CASIDLAGPIYNEQFF.

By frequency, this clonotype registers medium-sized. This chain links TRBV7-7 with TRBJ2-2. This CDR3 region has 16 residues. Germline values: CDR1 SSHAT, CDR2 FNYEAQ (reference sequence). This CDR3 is CASSFFPGSYTGELFF.